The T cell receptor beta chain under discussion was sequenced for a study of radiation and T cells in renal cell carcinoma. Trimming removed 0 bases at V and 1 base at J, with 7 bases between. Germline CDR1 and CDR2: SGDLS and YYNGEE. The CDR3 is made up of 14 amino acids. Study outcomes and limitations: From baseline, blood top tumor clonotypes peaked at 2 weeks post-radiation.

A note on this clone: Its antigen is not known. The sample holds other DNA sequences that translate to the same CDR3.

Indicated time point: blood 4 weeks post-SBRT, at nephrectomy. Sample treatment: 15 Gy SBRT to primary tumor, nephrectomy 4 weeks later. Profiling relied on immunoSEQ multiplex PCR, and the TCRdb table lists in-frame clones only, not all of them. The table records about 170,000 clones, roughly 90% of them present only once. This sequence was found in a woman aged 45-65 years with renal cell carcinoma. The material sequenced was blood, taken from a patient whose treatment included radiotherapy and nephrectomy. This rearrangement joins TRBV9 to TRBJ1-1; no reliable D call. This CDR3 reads CASSVDYGNTEAFF. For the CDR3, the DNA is TGTGCCAGCAGCGTAGACTACGGGAACACTGAAGCTTTCTTT. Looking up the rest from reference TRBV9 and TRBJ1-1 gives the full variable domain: DSGVTQTPKHLITATGQRVTLRCSPRSGDLSVYWYQQSLDQGLQFLIQYYNGEERAKGNILERFSAQQFPDLHSELNLSSLELGDSALYFCASSVDYGNTEAFFGQGTRLTVV.